One sample yielded the 3 T cell receptor beta chains listed below, sequenced in a study of T-cell reconstitution after alpha-beta-depleted transplantation in children. Unique molecular identifiers featured in how the TCRbeta library was prepared. TCRdb re-derived calls from the PCR reads in MiXCR, one entry per CDR3 protein. The sample consists of just over 950,000 distinct CDR3 sequences, about 29% of them appearing once. Sample: PBMCs, mostly from graft donor cells, taken 360 days after TCRalphabeta/CD19-depleted stem cell transplant. These receptors were collected from a boy younger than two who had a stem cell transplant for SCID, so the T cells may come from the graft donor.

This clonotype was found a few times. The rearrangement joins TRBV6-6 to TRBJ1-1; D is undetermined. Trimming took 8 bases from V and 4 from J, leaving 8 bases between them. The germline CDR1 and CDR2 sequences are MNHNY and SVGAGI (reference sequence). The CDR3 length is 11 residues. The CDR3 region has the DNA TGTGCCAGCGAGGGAGGCACTGAAGCTTTCTTT. It specifies CASEGGTEAFF.

This clonotype was observed at least ten times. The DNA of the CDR3 is TGTGCCAGCAGCAAAGGCCTGGGCACTCCCCAGCATTTT. Its protein is CASSKGLGTPQHF. V is TRBV11-1 and J is TRBJ1-5, with D unresolved. Germline V gives CDR1 SGHAT, CDR2 FQDESV (reference sequence). V was clipped by 5 bases and J by 10 bases, with 15 bases between them. This CDR3 spans 13 amino acids.

This chain connects TRBV2 to TRBJ2-1; TRBD1 matches at 11 bases. The CDR3 loop spans 18 amino acids. V lost 1 base to trimming and J lost 12 bases; unmatched junction nucleotides: 17. Germline V lookup: CDR1 SNHLY, CDR2 FYNNEI. This CDR3 is CASSEDADRDRGTIGQFF. In nucleotides, the CDR3 is TGTGCCAGCAGTGAAGATGCGGACCGGGACAGGGGGACCATAGGGCAGTTCTTC. Combining the CDR3 with reference TRBV2 and TRBJ2-1 gives the whole variable domain EPEVTQTPSHQVTQMGQEVILRCVPISNHLYFYWYRQILGQKVEFLVSFYNNEISEKSEIFDDQFSVERPDGSNFTLKIRSTKLEDSAMYFCASSEDADRDRGTIGQFFGPGTRLTVL.